Listed here is a single T cell receptor (beta chain). Researchers used genomic DNA as the template to profile TCR beta VDJ and CDR3. TCRdb itself ran the reads through MiXCR, one entry per CDR3 protein. Among roughly 81,000 distinct CDR3 sequences listed, approximately 46% were seen once. V dropped 9 bases and J dropped 2; count of bases not matched to a gene: 6. The germline V gene encodes CDR1 KGHDR and CDR2 SFDVKD. The CDR3 is made up of 15 amino acids. This record comes from a study of CD8+CD57+ T cells in acquired aplastic anemia. The chain joins TRBV24-1 to TRBJ2-7; 13 positions match TRBD2. This TCR was sampled from a human donor in good health, serving as a control. Sample: sorted CD4+, CD8+, or CD8+CD57+ T cells (not recorded which) from PBMCs. The CDR3 loop reads CATGTGTSGTYEQYF. CDR3 coding DNA: TGTGCCACCGGAACTGGGACTAGCGGGACCTACGAGCAGTACTTC.